Listed below are T cell receptor beta chains from one sample, sequenced in a study of CD8 T cells in ankylosing spondylitis. TCRdb itself ran the 5' RACE reads through MiXCR, one entry per CDR3 protein. The sample shows fewer than 250,000 distinct CDR3 sequences, roughly 24% of them seen only once. Sample: blood, either unsorted or a sorted T cell fraction (not recorded which). The receptors were gathered from a male donor with ankylosing spondylitis or in good health (not recorded which). Each CDR3 is given with its conserved first and last residue. A D gene is named only where the DNA matches it firmly. A clone size is listed for some rows: how often the clone was seen (once, few, many), or a class if it is expanded.

cdr3_nt: TGTGCCAGCAGTTTATCGTCTGGGCTCGGCAACTATGGCTACACCTTC
cdr3_aa: CASSLSSGLGNYGYTF
v_call: TRBV27
j_call: TRBJ1-2
clone_size: many
d_call: NA

cdr3_nt: TGTGCCAGCAGTTTAGGACAGGATATTGGAAAACTGTTTTTT
cdr3_aa: CASSLGQDIGKLFF
v_call: TRBV12-3/TRBV12-4
j_call: TRBJ1-4
clone_size: many
d_call: NA

cdr3_nt: TGTGCCAGCAGCTGGGACTCCCCGGGCGAGCAGTACTTC
cdr3_aa: CASSWDSPGEQYF
v_call: TRBV4-2
j_call: TRBJ2-7
clone_size: many
d_call: NA

cdr3_nt: TGTGCCAGCAGTTACTCGTTGCCTAGCGGGAGTGCAGATACGCAGTATTTT
cdr3_aa: CASSYSLPSGSADTQYF
v_call: TRBV6-5
j_call: TRBJ2-3
clone_size: many
d_call: TRBD2

cdr3_nt: TGTGCCAGCGGAACTAGCGGGAGGAGGTCCGAGCAGTACTTC
cdr3_aa: CASGTSGRRSEQYF
v_call: TRBV25-1
j_call: TRBJ2-7
clone_size: NA
d_call: TRBD2

cdr3_nt: TGTGCCAGCAGCAGGGACAGGGGCTCTGGAAACACCATATATTTT
cdr3_aa: CASSRDRGSGNTIYF
v_call: TRBV6-1
j_call: TRBJ1-3
clone_size: NA
d_call: TRBD1

cdr3_nt: TGCAGTGCTAGAGATTCCGGGAGCTACGAGCAGTACTTC
cdr3_aa: CSARDSGSYEQYF
v_call: TRBV20-1
j_call: TRBJ2-7
clone_size: NA
d_call: NA

cdr3_nt: TGCAGTGCTCCAGACTACAATGAGCAGTTCTTC
cdr3_aa: CSAPDYNEQFF
v_call: TRBV20-1
j_call: TRBJ2-1
clone_size: many
d_call: NA

cdr3_nt: TGTGCCATCAGTGAGTCGGGGTCTAGCACAGATACGCAGTATTTT
cdr3_aa: CAISESGSSTDTQYF
v_call: TRBV10-3
j_call: TRBJ2-3
clone_size: many
d_call: NA

cdr3_nt: TGTGCCAGCACCCAGCTGCGGGTTGTAGGAGCTTTCTTT
cdr3_aa: CASTQLRVVGAFF
v_call: TRBV12-3/TRBV12-4
j_call: TRBJ1-1
clone_size: many
d_call: NA

cdr3_nt: TGTGCCAGCAGACCCTGGGGGGGGTACACCGGGGAGCTGTTTTTT
cdr3_aa: CASRPWGGYTGELFF
v_call: TRBV12-3/TRBV12-4
j_call: TRBJ2-2
clone_size: many
d_call: TRBD2

cdr3_nt: TGTGCCAGCAGCGCTGAACTAGCGCCGAGCTCCTACAATGAGCAGTTCTTC
cdr3_aa: CASSAELAPSSYNEQFF
v_call: TRBV7-2
j_call: TRBJ2-1
clone_size: few
d_call: TRBD2

cdr3_nt: TGCGCCAGCAGCTTGGGAGACAGGGGATCTAATGAAAAACTGTTTTTT
cdr3_aa: CASSLGDRGSNEKLFF
v_call: TRBV5-1
j_call: TRBJ1-4
clone_size: NA
d_call: TRBD1

cdr3_nt: TGTGCCAGCAGTCTGACTAGCGGGAGTGGCTACAATGAGCAGTTCTTC
cdr3_aa: CASSLTSGSGYNEQFF
v_call: TRBV12-3/TRBV12-4
j_call: TRBJ2-1
clone_size: NA
d_call: TRBD2

cdr3_nt: TGTGCCAGCAGCTCCCTGGGACAGGGTTCGGATTCACCCCTCCACTTT
cdr3_aa: CASSSLGQGSDSPLHF
v_call: TRBV5-6
j_call: TRBJ1-6
clone_size: many
d_call: TRBD1

cdr3_nt: TGTGCCAGCAGTTACAGGGTTAGCTCCTACGAGCAGTACTTC
cdr3_aa: CASSYRVSSYEQYF
v_call: TRBV6-5
j_call: TRBJ2-7
clone_size: NA
d_call: NA

cdr3_nt: TGTGCCAGCAGACCGCCGCGTGGATTCACCAGGGAGACCCAGTACTTC
cdr3_aa: CASRPPRGFTRETQYF
v_call: TRBV3-1
j_call: TRBJ2-5
clone_size: many
d_call: NA

cdr3_nt: TGTGCCAGCAGTTTGGTGGCAGGGGGAGTTCAGCCCCAGCATTTT
cdr3_aa: CASSLVAGGVQPQHF
v_call: TRBV12-3/TRBV12-4
j_call: TRBJ1-5
clone_size: NA
d_call: TRBD1

cdr3_nt: TGTGCCAGCAGCGTAGGGGGACAGGTGGAGACCCAGTACTTC
cdr3_aa: CASSVGGQVETQYF
v_call: TRBV9
j_call: TRBJ2-5
clone_size: NA
d_call: TRBD1

cdr3_nt: TGCAGTGCTAGTTGGGGTGCGGACGACAATGAGCAGTTCTTC
cdr3_aa: CSASWGADDNEQFF
v_call: TRBV20-1
j_call: TRBJ2-1
clone_size: few
d_call: NA

cdr3_nt: TGCAGTGCTAGTTCCAGGGGCAGGGGAGGAGGAAACACCATATATTTT
cdr3_aa: CSASSRGRGGGNTIYF
v_call: TRBV20-1
j_call: TRBJ1-3
clone_size: NA
d_call: NA

cdr3_nt: TGTGCCAGCAGTTCCCCAGGGGACTACGAGCAGTACTTC
cdr3_aa: CASSSPGDYEQYF
v_call: TRBV27
j_call: TRBJ2-7
clone_size: many
d_call: NA

cdr3_nt: TGTGCCAGCAGCGCGGACGGCGCCTCCTACGAGCAGTACTTC
cdr3_aa: CASSADGASYEQYF
v_call: TRBV9
j_call: TRBJ2-7
clone_size: once
d_call: NA

cdr3_nt: TGTGCCAGCAGCACCTACCGGGCCCTGGAGCTCTCAGATACGCAGTATTTT
cdr3_aa: CASSTYRALELSDTQYF
v_call: TRBV7-9
j_call: TRBJ2-3
clone_size: many
d_call: NA

cdr3_nt: TGCAGTGCCCCACGAGGGACAGGGAGGAATGAGCAGTTCTTC
cdr3_aa: CSAPRGTGRNEQFF
v_call: TRBV20-1
j_call: TRBJ2-1
clone_size: NA
d_call: TRBD1